These 7 T cell receptor beta chains came from one sample sequenced in a study of vaccination effects on CD4 cells after COVID-19. These receptors have no identified antigens. Generated by immunoSEQ multiplex PCR, the TCRdb table keeps only in-frame clones and is missing some. Of 31,000 or so clones in the sample, around two thirds were seen once. Cultured cells yielded isolated CD4+ T cells after 10 to 11 days. This specimen was CD4+ T cells from PBMCs cultured without peptide, taken before COVID-19 vaccination. All receptors come from a human donor who received a COVID-19 vaccine.

The rearrangement links TRBV6-1 to TRBJ2-7, with D perhaps TRBD2 (5 bases). This CDR3 is built from 14 residues. The V end was cut by 3 bases, the J end by 3 bases, with 12 bases between. Germline-derived CDR1 and CDR2 are MNHNS and SASEGT. The CDR3 nucleotides read TGTGCCAGCAGTGAGGAGGACCAGCACTACGAGCAGTACTTC. It yields the protein CASSEEDQHYEQYF.

The chain uses TRBV6-1 and TRBJ2-3; D is perhaps TRBD1 (6 bases). The germline gives CDR1 MNHNS, CDR2 SASEGT. The ends were cut back, 4 bases at V and 6 bases at J, with 23 bases in the middle. The CDR3 is made up of 17 amino acids. The CDR3 DNA is TGTGCCAGCAGTGCAAACAGGGTAAATCAAGGTTCCGATACGCAGTATTTT. Residues: CASSANRVNQGSDTQYF.

This clone qualifies as medium-sized (0.01 to 0.1%). The chain joins TRBV7-7 to TRBJ2-2; maybe TRBD2 (6 bases). The CDR3 totals 16 residues. The germline V and J ends were trimmed by 5 bases and 1 base, with 14 bases remaining between them. Germline lookup yields CDR1 SSHAT and CDR2 FNYEAQ (reference sequence). CDR3 in amino acids: CASSPGRLVNTGELFF. CDR3 nucleotide sequence: TGTGCCAGCAGCCCGGGTAGACTAGTGAACACCGGGGAGCTGTTTTTT. Combining the CDR3 with reference TRBV7-7 and TRBJ2-2 gives the whole variable domain GAGVSQSPRYKVTKRGQDVTLRCDPISSHATLYWYQQALGQGPEFLTYFNYEAQPDKSGLPSDRFSAERPEGSISTLTIQRTEQRDSAMYRCASSPGRLVNTGELFFGEGSRLTVL.

V is TRBV20-1 and J is TRBJ2-3; 8 bases line up with TRBD2. The CDR3 length is 15 residues. Per the germline V gene, CDR1 is DFQATT and CDR2 is SNEGSKA (reference sequence). V was clipped by 3 bases and J by 1 base; unmatched bases: 6. The CDR3 is CSASASGSRTDTQYF. DNA of the CDR3: TGCAGTGCTAGTGCAAGCGGGAGCCGCACAGATACGCAGTATTTT.

This clone was detected once. The gene calls are TRBV10-3 and TRBJ1-2; D possibly corresponds to TRBD1 (6 bases). The CDR3 spans 13 residues. V lost 7 bases and J lost 4, with 13 bases in between. CDR1 ENHRY and CDR2 SYGVKD come from the germline V gene. The CDR3 DNA sequence: TGTGCCATCACCAAAATGGACAGCTATGGCTACACCTTC. The encoded protein is CAITKMDSYGYTF.

The genes are TRBV4-1 and TRBJ2-3, with 15 nucleotides matching TRBD2. After removal of 2 bases from V and 1 base from J, the junction contained 4 bases not matched to a gene. The CDR3 totals 18 residues. CDR1 and CDR2 (germline): MGHRA, YSYEKL. CDR3 DNA sequence: TGCGCCAGCAGCCAACCGGGACTAGCGGGGGGCGGCACAGATACGCAGTATTTT. Protein sequence: CASSQPGLAGGGTDTQYF.

This sequence joins TRBV4-1 and TRBJ1-1; maybe TRBD1 (5 bases). The CDR3 has 19 residues. Trimming stripped 3 bases from V and 1 base from J, with 24 bases between. CDR1 and CDR2 from the germline V gene are MGHRA and YSYEKL. DNA of the CDR3: TGCGCCAGCAGCCATAGAGACAGTCTTGAGGAATATTGGAACACTGAAGCTTTCTTT. Residues: CASSHRDSLEEYWNTEAFF.